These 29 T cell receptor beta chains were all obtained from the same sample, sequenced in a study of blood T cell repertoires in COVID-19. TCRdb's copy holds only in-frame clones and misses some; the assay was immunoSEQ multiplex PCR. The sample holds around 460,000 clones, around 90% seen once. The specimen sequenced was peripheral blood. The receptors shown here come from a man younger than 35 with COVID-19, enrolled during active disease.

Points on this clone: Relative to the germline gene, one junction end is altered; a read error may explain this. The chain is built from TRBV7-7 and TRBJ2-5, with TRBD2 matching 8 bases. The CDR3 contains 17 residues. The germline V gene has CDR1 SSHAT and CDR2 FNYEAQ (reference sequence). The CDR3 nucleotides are TGTGCTAGCAGCGAGCGTGGAGCGGGAGAGGGCGGCGAGACCCAGTACTTC. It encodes CASSERGAGEGGETQYF. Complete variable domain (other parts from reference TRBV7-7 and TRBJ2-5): GAGVSQSPRYKVTKRGQDVTLRCDPISSHATLYWYQQALGQGPEFLTYFNYEAQPDKSGLPSDRFSAERPEGSISTLTIQRTEQRDSAMYRCASSERGAGEGGETQYFGPGTRLLVL.

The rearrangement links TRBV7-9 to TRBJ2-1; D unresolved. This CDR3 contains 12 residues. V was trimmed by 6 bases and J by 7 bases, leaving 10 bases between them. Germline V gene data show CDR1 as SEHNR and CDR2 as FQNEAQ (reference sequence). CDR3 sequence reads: CASRSLTNEQFF. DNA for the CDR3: TGTGCCAGCAGATCCCTGACAAATGAGCAGTTCTTC.

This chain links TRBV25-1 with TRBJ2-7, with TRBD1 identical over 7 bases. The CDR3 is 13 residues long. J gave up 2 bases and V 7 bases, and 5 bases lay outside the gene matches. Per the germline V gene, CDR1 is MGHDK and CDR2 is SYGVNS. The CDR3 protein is CASKDRLTYEQYF. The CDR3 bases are TGTGCCAGCAAGGACAGGCTTACCTACGAGCAGTACTTC.

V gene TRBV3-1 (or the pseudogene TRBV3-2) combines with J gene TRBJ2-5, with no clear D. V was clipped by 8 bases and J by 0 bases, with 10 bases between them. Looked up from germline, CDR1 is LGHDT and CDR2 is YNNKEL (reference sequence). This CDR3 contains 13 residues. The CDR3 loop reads CASAGSNQETQYF. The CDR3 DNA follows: TGTGCCAGCGCTGGTAGCAACCAAGAGACCCAGTACTTC.

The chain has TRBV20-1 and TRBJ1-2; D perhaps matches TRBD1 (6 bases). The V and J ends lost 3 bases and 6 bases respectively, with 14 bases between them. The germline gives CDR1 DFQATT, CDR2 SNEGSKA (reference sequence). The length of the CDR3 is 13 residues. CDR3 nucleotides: TGCAGTGCTAGTAAGGTACCAGGGGATGGCTACACCTTC. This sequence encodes CSASKVPGDGYTF.

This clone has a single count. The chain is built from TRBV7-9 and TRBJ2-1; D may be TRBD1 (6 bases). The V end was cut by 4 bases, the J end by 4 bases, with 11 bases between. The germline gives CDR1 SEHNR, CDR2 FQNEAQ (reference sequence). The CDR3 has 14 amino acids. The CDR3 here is CASSSGVAYNEQFF. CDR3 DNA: TGTGCCAGCAGCTCAGGGGTGGCGTACAATGAGCAGTTCTTC.

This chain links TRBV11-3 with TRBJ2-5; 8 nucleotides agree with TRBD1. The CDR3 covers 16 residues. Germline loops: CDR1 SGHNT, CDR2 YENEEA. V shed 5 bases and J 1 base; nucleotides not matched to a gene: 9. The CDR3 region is CASSRGQGLLQETQYF. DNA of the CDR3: TGTGCCAGCAGCAGAGGACAGGGCCTCCTCCAAGAGACCCAGTACTTC.

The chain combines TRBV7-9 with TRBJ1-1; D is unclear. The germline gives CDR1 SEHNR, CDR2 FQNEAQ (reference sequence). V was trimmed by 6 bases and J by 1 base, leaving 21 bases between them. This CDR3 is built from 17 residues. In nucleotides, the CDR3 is TGTGCCAGCAGGGTGAATAGAGGCGGGGATTCGAACACTGAAGCTTTCTTT. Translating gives CASRVNRGGDSNTEAFF.

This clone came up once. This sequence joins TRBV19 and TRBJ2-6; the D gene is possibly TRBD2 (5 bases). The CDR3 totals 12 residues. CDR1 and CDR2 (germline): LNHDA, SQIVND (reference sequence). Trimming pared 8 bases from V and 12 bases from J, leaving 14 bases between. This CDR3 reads CASAGPLPVLTF. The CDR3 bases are TGTGCCAGTGCGGGCCCCCTCCCCGTCCTGACTTTC. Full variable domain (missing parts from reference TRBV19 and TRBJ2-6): DGGITQSPKYLFRKEGQNVTLSCEQNLNHDAMYWYRQDPGQGLRLIYYSQIVNDFQKGDIAEGYSVSREKKESFPLTVTSAQKNPTAFYLCASAGPLPVLTFGAGSRLTVL.

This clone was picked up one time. The CDR3 DNA sequence: TGTGCCACCCACTCCGGGGGGGGAACGAACACCGGGGAGCTGTTTTTT. Its protein product is CATHSGGGTNTGELFF. The gene calls are TRBV11-2 and TRBJ2-2; 8 nucleotides align to TRBD2. Germline assignment: CDR1 SGHAT and CDR2 FQNNGV. The CDR3 totals 16 residues. V lost 10 bases, J lost 0 bases, and 10 bases stayed unmatched.

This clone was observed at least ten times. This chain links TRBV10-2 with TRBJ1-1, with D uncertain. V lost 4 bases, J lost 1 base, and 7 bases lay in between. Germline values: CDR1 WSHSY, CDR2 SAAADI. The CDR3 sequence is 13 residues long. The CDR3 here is CASSVNRNTEAFF. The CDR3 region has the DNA TGCGCCAGCAGTGTGAACAGGAACACTGAAGCTTTCTTT.

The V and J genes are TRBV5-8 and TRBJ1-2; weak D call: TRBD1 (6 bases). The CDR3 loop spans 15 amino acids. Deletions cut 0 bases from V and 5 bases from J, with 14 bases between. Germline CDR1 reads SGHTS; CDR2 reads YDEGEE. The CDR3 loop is CASSLALTGVYGYTF. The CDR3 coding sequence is TGTGCCAGCAGCTTGGCTCTGACAGGAGTGTATGGCTACACCTTC. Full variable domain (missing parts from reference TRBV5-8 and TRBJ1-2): EAGVTQSPTHLIKTRGQQATLRCSPISGHTSVYWYQQALGLGLQFLLWYDEGEERNRGNFPPRFSGRQFPNYSSELNVNALELEDSALYLCASSLALTGVYGYTFGSGTRLTVV.

The DNA for the CDR3 is TGTGCCAGCAGCCAAACCGACAGCTACGGCTATGGCTACACCTTC. Translating it yields CASSQTDSYGYGYTF. J is TRBJ1-2 and V is TRBV3-1 (or the pseudogene TRBV3-2); weak D call: TRBD1 (5 bases). Germline-derived CDR1 and CDR2 are LGHDT and YNNKEL (reference sequence). V dropped 2 bases and J dropped 4 bases, with 14 bases sitting between them. The CDR3 spans 15 residues.

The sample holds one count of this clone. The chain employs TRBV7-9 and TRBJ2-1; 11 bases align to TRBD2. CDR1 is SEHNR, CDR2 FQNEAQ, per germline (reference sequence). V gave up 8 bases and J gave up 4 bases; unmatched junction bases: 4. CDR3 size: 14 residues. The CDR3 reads CASQTSGTYNEQFF. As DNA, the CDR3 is TGTGCCAGCCAGACTAGCGGGACATACAATGAGCAGTTCTTC.

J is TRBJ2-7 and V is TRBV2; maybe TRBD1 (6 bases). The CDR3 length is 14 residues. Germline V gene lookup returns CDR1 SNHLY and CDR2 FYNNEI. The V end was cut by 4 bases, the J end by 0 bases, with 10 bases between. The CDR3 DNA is TGTGCCAGCAGTGGGTTGGACAGCTCCTACGAGCAGTACTTC. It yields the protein CASSGLDSSYEQYF.

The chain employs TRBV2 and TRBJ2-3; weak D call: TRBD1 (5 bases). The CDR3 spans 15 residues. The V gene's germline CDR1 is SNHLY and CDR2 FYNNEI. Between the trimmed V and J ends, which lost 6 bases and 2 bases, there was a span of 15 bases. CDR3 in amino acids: CASRATDTSTDTQYF. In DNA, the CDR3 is TGTGCCAGCAGGGCGACAGATACCTCCACAGATACGCAGTATTTT.

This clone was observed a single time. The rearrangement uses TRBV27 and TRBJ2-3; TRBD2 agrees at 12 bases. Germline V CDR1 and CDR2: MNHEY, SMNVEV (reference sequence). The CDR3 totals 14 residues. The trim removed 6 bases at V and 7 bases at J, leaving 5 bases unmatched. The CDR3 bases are TGTGCCAGCAGACGGACTAGCGGGACACATACGCAGTATTTT. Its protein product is CASRRTSGTHTQYF.

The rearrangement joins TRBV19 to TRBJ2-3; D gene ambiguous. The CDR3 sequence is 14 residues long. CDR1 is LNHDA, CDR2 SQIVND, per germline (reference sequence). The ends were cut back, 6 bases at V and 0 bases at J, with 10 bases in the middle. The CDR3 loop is CASRTPSSTDTQYF. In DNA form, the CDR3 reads TGTGCCAGTAGAACCCCCAGTAGCACAGATACGCAGTATTTT.

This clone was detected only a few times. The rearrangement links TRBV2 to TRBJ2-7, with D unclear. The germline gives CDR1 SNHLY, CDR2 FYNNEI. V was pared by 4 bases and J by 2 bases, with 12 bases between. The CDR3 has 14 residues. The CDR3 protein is CASSGSVFPYEQYF. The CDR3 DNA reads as TGTGCCAGCAGTGGTTCAGTCTTTCCCTACGAGCAGTACTTC.

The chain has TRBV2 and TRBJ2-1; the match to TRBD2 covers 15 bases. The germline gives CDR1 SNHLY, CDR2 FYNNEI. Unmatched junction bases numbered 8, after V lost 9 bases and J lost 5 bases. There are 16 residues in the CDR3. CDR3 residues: CASEAGTSGRNNEQFF. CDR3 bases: TGTGCCAGTGAGGCGGGGACTAGCGGGAGGAACAATGAGCAGTTCTTC.

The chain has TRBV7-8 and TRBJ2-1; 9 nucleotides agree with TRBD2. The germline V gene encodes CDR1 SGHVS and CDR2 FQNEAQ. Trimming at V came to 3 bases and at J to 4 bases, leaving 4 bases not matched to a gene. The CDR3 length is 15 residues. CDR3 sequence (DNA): TGTGCCAGCAGCTTTGCGGGAGGGCTGTACAATGAGCAGTTCTTC. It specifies CASSFAGGLYNEQFF.

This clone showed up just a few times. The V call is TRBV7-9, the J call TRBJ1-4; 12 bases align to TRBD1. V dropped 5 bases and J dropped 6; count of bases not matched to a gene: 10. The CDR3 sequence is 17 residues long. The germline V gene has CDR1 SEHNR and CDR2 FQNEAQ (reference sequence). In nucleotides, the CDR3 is TGTGCCAGCAGCCCCCTACGGGGACAGGGGGCCCATGAAAAACTGTTTTTT. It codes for CASSPLRGQGAHEKLFF.

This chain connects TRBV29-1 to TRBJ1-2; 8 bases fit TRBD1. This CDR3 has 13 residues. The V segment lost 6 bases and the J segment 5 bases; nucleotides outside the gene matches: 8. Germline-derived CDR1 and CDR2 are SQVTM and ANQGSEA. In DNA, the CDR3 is TGCAGCGTGGTTGACAGGGGTGGGTATGGCTACACCTTC. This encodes CSVVDRGGYGYTF.

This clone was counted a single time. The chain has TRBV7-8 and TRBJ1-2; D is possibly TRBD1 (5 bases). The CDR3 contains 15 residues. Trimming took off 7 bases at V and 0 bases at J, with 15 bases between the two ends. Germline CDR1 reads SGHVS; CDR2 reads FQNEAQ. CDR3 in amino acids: CASTLGRNSNYGYTF. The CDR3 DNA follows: TGTGCCAGCACCCTGGGGCGGAACTCTAACTATGGCTACACCTTC.

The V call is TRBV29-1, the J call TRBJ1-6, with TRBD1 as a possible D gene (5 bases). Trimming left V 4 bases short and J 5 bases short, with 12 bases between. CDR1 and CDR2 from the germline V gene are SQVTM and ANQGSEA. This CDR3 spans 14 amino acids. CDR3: CSVATDTDNSPLHF. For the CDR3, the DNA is TGCAGCGTTGCCACGGACACAGATAATTCACCCCTCCACTTT.

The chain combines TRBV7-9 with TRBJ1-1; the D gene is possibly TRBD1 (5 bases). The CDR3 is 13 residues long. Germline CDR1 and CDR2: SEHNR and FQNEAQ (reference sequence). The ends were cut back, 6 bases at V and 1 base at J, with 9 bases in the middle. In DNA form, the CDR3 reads TGTGCCAGCAGTTGGACACAGAACACTGAAGCTTTCTTT. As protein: CASSWTQNTEAFF. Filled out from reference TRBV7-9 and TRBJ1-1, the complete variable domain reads DTGVSQNPRHKITKRGQNVTFRCDPISEHNRLYWYRQTLGQGPEFLTYFQNEAQLEKSRLLSDRFSAERPKGSFSTLEIQRTEQGDSAMYLCASSWTQNTEAFFGQGTRLTVV.

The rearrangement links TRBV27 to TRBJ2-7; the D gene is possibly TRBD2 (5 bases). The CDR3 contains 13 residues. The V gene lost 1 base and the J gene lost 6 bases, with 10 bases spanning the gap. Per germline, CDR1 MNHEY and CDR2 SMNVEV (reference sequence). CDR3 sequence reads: CASSLYEGSEQYF. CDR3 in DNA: TGTGCCAGCAGTTTATACGAGGGAAGCGAGCAGTACTTC.

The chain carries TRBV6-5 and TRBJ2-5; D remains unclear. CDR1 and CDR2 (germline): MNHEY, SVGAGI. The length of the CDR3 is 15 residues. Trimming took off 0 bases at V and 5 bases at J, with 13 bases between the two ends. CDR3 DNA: TGTGCCAGCAGTTACTCGGGCAATTTACGGGAGACCCAGTACTTC. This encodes CASSYSGNLRETQYF.

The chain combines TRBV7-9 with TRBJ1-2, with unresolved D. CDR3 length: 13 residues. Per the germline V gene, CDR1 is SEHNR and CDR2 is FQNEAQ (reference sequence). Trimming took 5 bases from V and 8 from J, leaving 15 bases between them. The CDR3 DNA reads TGTGCCAGCAGCCGTCCTCTCGTGGCCGGCTACACCTTC. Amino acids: CASSRPLVAGYTF.